A selection of T cell receptor beta chains follows, all from one sample in a study of blood T cell repertoires in COVID-19. Profiled with immunoSEQ multiplex PCR; TCRdb holds only in-frame clones, not every one. The sample has under 250,000 clones; about nine tenths are singletons. Sequences were obtained from peripheral blood. The receptor source for this set is a woman aged 60-75 years with acute or convalescent COVID-19. The CDR3 runs from the conserved cysteine through the conserved F or W. Fields, in order: D gene, V gene, J gene, clone size, CDR3 DNA, CDR3 protein. A D gene is named only where the DNA matches it firmly. Rows give clone size only sometimes, using once, few, many, or a class for an expanded clone.

>TRBD1|TRBV2|TRBJ2-3|NA
TGTGCCAGCAGGCGAGGGACAGACTTTGTCACAGATACGCAGTATTTT
CASRRGTDFVTDTQYF
>TRBD1|TRBV7-2|TRBJ2-5|NA
TGTGCCAGCAGCTTAAGGTCAGGGGGACAAGAGACCCAGTACTTC
CASSLRSGGQETQYF
>NA|TRBV11-2|TRBJ2-7|NA
TGTGCCAGCAGACCCCTTGGGCCGTACGAGCAGTACTTC
CASRPLGPYEQYF
>TRBD1|TRBV3-1/TRBV3-2|TRBJ1-3|NA
TGTGCCAGCAGCCAATTCCTAATAGGGACAGGTTCCTCTGGAAACACCATATATTTT
CASSQFLIGTGSSGNTIYF
>NA|TRBV5-6|TRBJ1-2|NA
TGTGCCAGCAGCTTGGGGGCAGGGCCCCACTATGGCTACACCTTC
CASSLGAGPHYGYTF
>NA|TRBV18|TRBJ2-6|NA
TGTGCCAGCTCACCAACCCCCGGGACTGGGGCCAACGTCCTGACTTTC
CASSPTPGTGANVLTF
>NA|TRBV5-1|TRBJ2-3|once
TGCGCCAGCAGGCAGGGTAGCACAGATACGCAGTATTTT
CASRQGSTDTQYF
>NA|TRBV5-1|TRBJ2-6|NA
TGCGCCAGCAGCTTGGCAATTCGGACTGGCTCTGGGGCCAACGTCCTGACTTTC
CASSLAIRTGSGANVLTF
>NA|TRBV6-2/TRBV6-3|TRBJ2-5|NA
TGTGCCAGCAGTTACTCGGGGACAACGAAAGAGACCCAGTACTTC
CASSYSGTTKETQYF
>TRBD2|TRBV7-9|TRBJ2-3|NA
TGTGCCAGCAGCTTAGCGCTCAGCGGGGGGGCGGTTGGCACAGATACGCAGTATTTT
CASSLALSGGAVGTDTQYF
>NA|TRBV19|TRBJ1-3|NA
TGTGCCAGTAGTATAGTTGGGGGCGAAGGAAACACCATATATTTT
CASSIVGGEGNTIYF
>TRBD1|TRBV29-1|TRBJ2-2|NA
TGCAGCGTCAAAGGGGGCACGAACACCGGGGAGCTGTTTTTT
CSVKGGTNTGELFF
>TRBD1|TRBV6-5|TRBJ1-1|NA
TGTGCCAGCAGGTCCGGGGGGACAGGGGGGACTGAAGCTTTCTTT
CASRSGGTGGTEAFF
>TRBD2|TRBV28|TRBJ2-3|NA
TGTGCCAGCAGTGAACTAGCGGGAGCCACAGATACGCAGTATTTT
CASSELAGATDTQYF
>NA|TRBV6-5|TRBJ1-6|NA
TGTGCCAGCAGTCCCGGGGTGTGGTATTCACCCCTCCACTTT
CASSPGVWYSPLHF
>NA|TRBV6-2/TRBV6-3|TRBJ1-5|NA
TGTGCCAGCAGCACACGTGATCAGCCCCAGCATTTT
CASSTRDQPQHF
>TRBD1|TRBV6-4|TRBJ2-7|NA
TGTGCCAGCAGTGCCCCACGGACAGGGATTTCCTACGAGCAGTACTTC
CASSAPRTGISYEQYF
>NA|TRBV7-2|TRBJ2-7|NA
TGTGCCAGCAGCCCAGTCGATAGGGGGTACGAGCAGTACTTC
CASSPVDRGYEQYF
>TRBD1|TRBV24-1|TRBJ2-7|NA
TGTGCCACCAGTGACCGGGACAGGAGGGACGAGCAGTACTTC
CATSDRDRRDEQYF
>NA|TRBV19|TRBJ1-2|NA
TGTGCCACCAAGGAGGGAACGGGGGATAACTATGGCTACACCTTC
CATKEGTGDNYGYTF
>TRBD1|TRBV19|TRBJ2-1|NA
TGTGCCAGTAGTGGACCTCCGGGACAGGGACTTGGTGAGCAGTTCTTC
CASSGPPGQGLGEQFF
>TRBD2|TRBV18|TRBJ2-1|NA
TGTGCCAGCTCACCCGGGACTAGACCGAATGAGCAGTTCTTC
CASSPGTRPNEQFF
>TRBD2|TRBV7-8|TRBJ2-7|NA
TGTGCCAGCAGCTTAGGTCCTAGCGGGCTCTACGAGCAGTACTTC
CASSLGPSGLYEQYF
>NA|TRBV30|TRBJ1-5|NA
TGTGCCTGGAACCCCAATGGGACTAAAAATCAGCCCCAGCATTTT
CAWNPNGTKNQPQHF
>NA|TRBV5-1|TRBJ2-4|NA
TGCGCCAGCAGCCTGGACACCTCCGAAAACATTCAGTACTTC
CASSLDTSENIQYF
>NA|TRBV19|TRBJ1-4|NA
TGTGCCAGTAGTATAAGCGGACGCGAGTATGAAAAACTGTTTTTT
CASSISGREYEKLFF
>NA|TRBV7-2|TRBJ1-1|NA
TGTGCCAGCAGCTTTAAGCAGAACACTGAAGCTTTCTTT
CASSFKQNTEAFF
>NA|TRBV5-1|TRBJ2-1|NA
TGCGCCAGCAGCTTGGAGGCGGGCTACAATGAGCAGTTCTTC
CASSLEAGYNEQFF
>TRBD2|TRBV7-9|TRBJ2-3|NA
TGTGCCAGCAGCTCCTGGGGGGGTTTTAGGGCAGATACGCAGTATTTT
CASSSWGGFRADTQYF
>TRBD1|TRBV5-8|TRBJ2-7|NA
TGTGCCAGCAGCACTCAGACAGGGTGGGACGAGCAGTACTTC
CASSTQTGWDEQYF
>NA|TRBV18|TRBJ2-3|NA
TGTGCCAGCTCCAATAGGGGGGATACGCAGTATTTT
CASSNRGDTQYF
>TRBD1|TRBV9|TRBJ2-1|NA
TGTGCCAGCAGCCCAAGACAGGGTGAAAGAAACAATGAGCAGTTCTTC
CASSPRQGERNNEQFF
>TRBD2|TRBV28|TRBJ2-2|NA
TGTGCCAGCAGTAAACTAGCGGGAGCGGTCACCGGGGAGCTGTTTTTT
CASSKLAGAVTGELFF
>TRBD1|TRBV28|TRBJ1-5|NA
TGTGCCAGCAGTTCGGCAGGGGGTAGGAATCAGCCCCAGCATTTT
CASSSAGGRNQPQHF
>NA|TRBV6-2/TRBV6-3|TRBJ2-5|NA
TGTGCCAGCAGTGCCCAGGGGTTGGCGAGGGGTCAAGAGACCCAGTACTTC
CASSAQGLARGQETQYF
>TRBD1|TRBV27|TRBJ2-2|NA
TGTGCCAGCAGTCCTAGACAGGGATGGACCGGGGAGCTGTTTTTT
CASSPRQGWTGELFF
>TRBD2|TRBV2|TRBJ2-1|NA
TGTGCCAGCAGTCGGACTAGCGGCACCTACAATGAGCAGTTCTTC
CASSRTSGTYNEQFF
>NA|TRBV6-5|TRBJ1-6|NA
TGTGCCAGCAGTCCGGAGACAGGACTGAATTCACCCCTCCACTTT
CASSPETGLNSPLHF
>TRBD1|TRBV19|TRBJ1-6|few
TGTGCCACCACACCGGGGGACAGGAATTCACCCCTCCACTTT
CATTPGDRNSPLHF
>NA|TRBV19|TRBJ2-2|NA
TGTGCCAGTACCCGAAGGGGGATCGACACCGGGGAGCTGTTTTTT
CASTRRGIDTGELFF
>TRBD1|TRBV6-5|TRBJ1-1|few
TGTGCCAGCAGTTTTCTTGGGACAGGGACCACTGAAGCTTTCTTT
CASSFLGTGTTEAFF
>NA|TRBV7-2|TRBJ2-3|NA
TGTGCCAGCAGCGTAACTAGTGCAGATACGCAGTATTTT
CASSVTSADTQYF
>NA|TRBV27|TRBJ1-6|NA
TGTGCCAGCAGTTTAGGGGCAGGGTCGTGGTCACCCCTCCACTTT
CASSLGAGSWSPLHF
>TRBD1|TRBV7-6|TRBJ1-2|NA
TGTGCCAGCAGCTCAGAGACAGGGAAAGTAGGCTATGGCTACACCTTC
CASSSETGKVGYGYTF
>TRBD1|TRBV28|TRBJ1-1|NA
TGTGCCAGCAGACAACAGGGGAGAGCTGAAGCTTTCTTT
CASRQQGRAEAFF